These 24 T cell receptor beta chains share one sample of origin, sequenced in a study of tissue T cells after allogeneic stem cell transplantation. Some clones are missing from TCRdb's copy, which holds only in-frame ones; the method was immunoSEQ multiplex PCR. The sample consists of several thousand clones, less than 55% of them appearing once. Time point defined: mouse harvest day 7 after allogeneic transplant. The graft held 10^6 splenic CD5+ T cells and 10^7 T-cell-depleted bone marrow cells. Sequencing input: gut tissue. All receptors derive from a female BALB/c mouse given C57BL/6 T cells with graft-versus-host disease after an allogeneic hematopoietic cell transplant.

Of note for this clone: Mouse gene names apply. The read gets to within 1 residue of the CDR3 end, and the germline J gene fills in the rest. This chain joins TRBV26 and TRBJ2-3; D is perhaps TRBD1 (6 bases). This CDR3 contains 13 residues. The V end lost 3 bases, the J end lost 3 bases, and 7 bases lay between the germline ends. Germline V gene lookup returns CDR1 KGHPV and CDR2 FQNQEV (reference sequence). The chain's CDR3 is CASSLDRAETLYF. The sequenced CDR3 bases are TGTGCCAGCAGTCTCGACAGGGCAGAAACGCTGTAT.

This clone turned up a few times. Gene names refer to mouse genes. The sequence runs out 1 residue before the end of the CDR3; the remainder is reconstructed from the germline J gene. This chain uses TRBV26 with TRBJ2-7; 9 bases agree with TRBD1. The CDR3 sequence is 14 residues long. Germline CDR1 KGHPV, CDR2 FQNQEV (reference sequence). V dropped 5 bases and J dropped 2; count of bases not matched to a gene: 4. The sequenced part of the CDR3 DNA is TGTGCCAGCAGTTCCGGGACAGGGACCTATGAACAGTAC. It encodes CASSSGTGTYEQY. The CDR3, in full, reads CASSSGTGTYEQYF.

Of note for this clone: The genes and germline here are from mouse. The read stops 1 residue short of the end of the CDR3; the missing end is completed from the germline J gene. This sequence joins TRBV24 and TRBJ1-6; D not certain. TRBJ1-6 is filed as an ORF, its function uncertain. Trimming removed 4 bases from V and 5 bases from J, with 3 bases in between. Per the germline V gene, CDR1 is KGHTA and CDR2 is FRNEEI. The CDR3 is 12 residues long. The CDR3 bases that were read are TGTGCCAGCAGTCCGAATAATTCGCCCCTCTAC. Translated, it gives CASSPNNSPLY. The entire CDR3 sequence reads CASSPNNSPLYF.

With respect to this clone: Genes and germline are mouse. The read stops 1 residue short of the end of the CDR3; the missing end is completed from the germline J gene. This chain connects TRBV14 to TRBJ2-5; TRBD1 might be the D (5 bases). V gave up 4 bases and J gave up 0 bases, with 9 bases separating them. Germline V lookup: CDR1 SGHDT, CDR2 FRDEAV. CDR3 length: 14 amino acids. Partial CDR3 DNA: TGTGCCAGCAGTCTGACAGATAACCAAGACACCCAGTAC. It translates to CASSLTDNQDTQY. The entire CDR3 is CASSLTDNQDTQYF. The full variable domain, with the rest looked up from reference TRBV14 and TRBJ2-5, is EAGVTQSPRYAVLQEGQAVSFWCDPISGHDTLYWYQQPRDQGPQLLVYFRDEAVIDNSQLPSDRFSAVRPKGTNSTLKIQSAKQGDTATYLCASSLTDNQDTQYFGPGTRLLVL.

In the case of this clone: The listed genes are named as in mouse. Partial CDR3 DNA: TGTGCCAGCAGCCAAGACACTGGGCAAGACACCCAGTAC. It yields the protein CASSQDTGQDTQY. The entire CDR3 is CASSQDTGQDTQYF. This sequence joins TRBV5 and TRBJ2-5; TRBD2 might be the D (6 bases). The observed sequence ends 1 residue before the CDR3 terminus, with the missing tail filled in from the germline J gene. CDR3 size: 14 residues. Germline V CDR1 and CDR2: LGHNA, YNLKQL (reference sequence). With 0 bases removed from V and 3 bases from J, the gap between germline ends came to 7 bases.

This clone was recorded a few times. Gene names are the mouse ones. The sequenced CDR3 bases are TGTGCCAGCCCGCACTGGGGGGGCTATGAACAGTAC. The encoded protein is CASPHWGGYEQY. The entire CDR3 protein reads CASPHWGGYEQYF. The gene calls are TRBV19 and TRBJ2-7; TRBD2 matches at 10 bases. The read terminates 1 residue before the CDR3 end, so the remaining end is supplied by the germline J gene. Germline lookup yields CDR1 FNHDT and CDR2 SITEND (reference sequence). CDR3 length: 13 amino acids. After removal of 7 bases from V and 3 bases from J, the junction contained 4 bases not matched to a gene. Using reference TRBV19 and TRBJ2-7 for the parts outside the CDR3, the full variable domain is GGIITQTPKFLIGQEGQKLTLKCQQNFNHDTMYWYRQDSGKGLRLIYYSITENDLQKGDLSEGYDASREKKSSFSLTVTSAQKNEMAVFLCASPHWGGYEQYFGPGTRLTVL.

This clone appeared a single time. One junction end does not reproduce the germline sequence, and a read error may be involved. Gene names are the mouse ones. Read coverage stops 1 residue before the CDR3 terminus; the germline J gene supplies the remainder. This sequence joins TRBV13-2 and TRBJ2-1; 13 bases line up with TRBD2. CDR1 and CDR2 (germline): NNHNN, SYGAGS (reference sequence). The CDR3 contains 14 residues. The DNA read from the CDR3 is TGTGCCCGCGGGGGGACTGGGGGGGGTGCTGAGCAGTTC. This codes for CARGGTGGGAEQF. The entire CDR3 sequence reads CARGGTGGGAEQFF.

Regarding this clone: Mouse gene names apply. The read gets to within 1 residue of the CDR3 end, and the germline J gene fills in the rest. The chain couples TRBV15 to TRBJ1-4, with D unclear. The V end was cut by 1 base, the J end by 6 bases, with 0 bases between. Germline-derived CDR1 and CDR2 are SGHND and FRSKSL. The CDR3 has 11 amino acids. CDR3 protein: CASSLDERLFF. The covered CDR3 bases are TGTGCCAGCAGTTTAGACGAAAGATTATTT.

Within the sample, this clone is medium-sized. The genes and germline here are from mouse. The read finishes 1 residue shy of the CDR3 end, and the germline J gene is used to complete it. The V gene is TRBV26, the J gene TRBJ1-3; TRBD1 aligns across 9 bases. V shed 5 bases, J shed 0 bases, and the junction held 2 bases outside the gene matches. The CDR3 is made up of 15 amino acids. Germline CDR1 is KGHPV and CDR2 is FQNQEV (reference sequence). CDR3 bases read: TGTGCCAGCAGTAGACAGGGGGTTTCTGGAAATACGCTCTAT. Its protein is CASSRQGVSGNTLY. In full, the CDR3 is CASSRQGVSGNTLYF. Full variable domain (outside the CDR3, taken from reference TRBV26 and TRBJ1-3): NSKVIQTPRYLVKGQGQKAKMRCIPEKGHPVVFWYQQNKNNEFKFLINFQNQEVLQQIDMTEKRFSAECPSNSPCSLEIQSSEAGDSALYLCASSRQGVSGNTLYFGEGSRLIVV.

With regard to this clone: Genes here carry mouse names. CDR3 bases read: TGCTCCAGCAGTCAGGGGGACACCTTGTAC. This encodes CSSSQGDTLY. The whole CDR3 sequence reads CSSSQGDTLYF. V gene TRBV23 combines with J gene TRBJ2-4. The sequence runs out 1 residue before the end of the CDR3; the remainder is reconstructed from the germline J gene. Germline-derived CDR1 and CDR2 are KGHTA and FQNQQP. There are 11 residues in the CDR3.

The table lists this clone with a count of one. Mouse names are used for the genes. Coverage ceases 1 residue before the CDR3 finishes, and the germline J gene fills in the end. This chain joins TRBV23 and TRBJ2-5; the D call of TRBD2 is as the table states it, not checked on the DNA. This CDR3 has 14 amino acids. Per the germline V gene, CDR1 is KGHTA and CDR2 is FQNQQP. CDR3 region: CSSSQLGGQDTQYF. Incomplete CDR3 DNA: TGCTCCAGCAGTCAACTGGGGGGCCAAGACACCCAGTAC.

In regard to this clone: The genes are named according to mouse. CDR3 residues: CASSDRSANTEVFF. CDR3 bases read: TGTGCCAGCAGTGATCGCAGTGCAAACACAGAAGTCTTC. The chain employs TRBV13-1 and TRBJ1-1; no clear D. The CDR3 extends 1 residue past the end of the read, so its final part is completed from the germline J gene. Germline V gene data show CDR1 as NSHNY and CDR2 as SYGAGN. With 1 base removed from V and 0 bases from J, the gap between germline ends came to 7 bases. CDR3 length: 14 amino acids.

Details on this clone: The germline and genes are mouse ones. The sequenced part of the CDR3 DNA is TGTGCCAGCAGTATAAGGGGGCGAGACACCCAGTAC. It encodes CASSIRGRDTQY. The complete CDR3 reads CASSIRGRDTQYF. The chain employs TRBV19 and TRBJ2-5; D is perhaps TRBD1 (7 bases). The missing CDR3 end, 1 residue past where the read stops, is filled in from the germline J gene. V lost 1 base and J lost 5, with 8 bases in between. The CDR3 runs 13 residues. CDR1 and CDR2 from the germline V gene are FNHDT and SITEND (reference sequence). Together with reference TRBV19 and TRBJ2-5, the CDR3 gives the full variable domain: GGIITQTPKFLIGQEGQKLTLKCQQNFNHDTMYWYRQDSGKGLRLIYYSITENDLQKGDLSEGYDASREKKSSFSLTVTSAQKNEMAVFLCASSIRGRDTQYFGPGTRLLVL.

This clone was found a few times. The genes are named according to mouse. The read ends 1 residue shy of where the CDR3 ends; the end is completed using the germline J gene. The rearrangement links TRBV26 to TRBJ2-3; D gene ambiguous. The CDR3 has 14 residues. The germline V gene has CDR1 KGHPV and CDR2 FQNQEV (reference sequence). V dropped 5 bases and J dropped 0 bases, with 9 bases sitting between them. The covered CDR3 bases are TGTGCCAGCAGTTCCTTGGACAGTGCAGAAACGCTGTAT. It encodes CASSSLDSAETLY. Given in full, the CDR3 is CASSSLDSAETLYF.

As to this clone: Gene names follow the mouse nomenclature. The missing CDR3 end, 1 residue past where the read stops, is filled in from the germline J gene. V and J are TRBV21 and TRBJ2-3, with 8 bases identical to TRBD2. TRBV21 is an open reading frame, and its role is uncertain. V was pared by 2 bases and J by 1 base, with 5 bases of the junction left unmatched. The CDR3 sequence is 16 residues long. The CDR3 DNA, read in part, is TGTGCTAGCAGTCAACTGGGGGGCGCCGGTGCAGAAACGCTGTAT. Its translation: CASSQLGGAGAETLY. The entire CDR3 sequence reads CASSQLGGAGAETLYF.

Note on this clone: Genes here carry mouse names. The CDR3 is cut off 1 residue early in the read; its end comes from the germline J gene. The chain uses TRBV4 and TRBJ2-3, with TRBD2 matching over 8 bases. The trim removed 3 bases at V and 2 bases at J, leaving 1 base unmatched. The germline V gene has CDR1 LGHDT and CDR2 YNNKQL (reference sequence). This CDR3 has 14 amino acids. The sequenced CDR3 bases are TGTGCCAGCAGCTACTGGGGGGCTGCAGAAACGCTGTAT. This codes for CASSYWGAAETLY. The whole CDR3 sequence reads CASSYWGAAETLYF.

This clone is categorized as large. Gene and germline names: mouse. Read sequence stops 1 residue before the CDR3 end, and the germline J gene provides the missing end. V is TRBV13-1 and J is TRBJ2-7; 7 positions match TRBD2. Germline values: CDR1 NSHNY, CDR2 SYGAGN. V was pared by 6 bases and J by 4 bases, with 7 bases of the junction left unmatched. CDR3 length: 13 amino acids. Partial CDR3 DNA: TGTGCCAGCACGCTGGGGGTAATTTATGAACAGTAC. As protein: CASTLGVIYEQY. The whole CDR3 protein reads CASTLGVIYEQYF.

A word on this clone: The gene names here belong to mouse. The sequence runs out 1 residue before the end of the CDR3; the remainder is reconstructed from the germline J gene. The V gene is TRBV2, the J gene TRBJ2-3; no firm D call. Germline V gene sequence: CDR1 LGHNA, CDR2 YSYQKL. The CDR3 loop spans 14 amino acids. The V end was cut by 3 bases, the J end by 1 base, with 8 bases between. The CDR3 sequence is CASSHRDGAETLYF. The covered CDR3 bases are TGTGCCAGCAGCCATCGAGATGGTGCAGAAACGCTGTAT.

Note on this clone: Gene names are mouse gene names. The read comes to an end 1 residue before the CDR3 does, leaving the germline J gene to fill in the end. The gene calls are TRBV15 and TRBJ1-1; TRBD1 matches at 8 bases. The V gene end was trimmed by 5 bases and the J gene end by 1 base; junction bases not matched to a gene: 6. The germline V gene has CDR1 SGHND and CDR2 FRSKSL. This CDR3 spans 15 amino acids. The CDR3 protein is CASSRSGTGNTEVFF. CDR3 DNA, as far as it was read: TGTGCCAGCAGTCGATCCGGGACAGGGAACACAGAAGTCTTC.

Of note for this clone: Gene names follow the mouse nomenclature. The CDR3 goes on 1 residue after the read ends, and that part is filled in from the germline J gene. The gene calls are TRBV23 and TRBJ2-7; TRBD1 is taken as the D call from the table, unchecked against the DNA. Germline-derived CDR1 and CDR2 are KGHTA and FQNQQP. This CDR3 is built from 14 residues. The CDR3 loop is CSSSQSPGGGEQYF. The sequenced CDR3 bases are TGCTCCAGCAGTCAATCGCCAGGGGGCGGAGAACAGTAC.

As to this clone: These gene names are mouse names. The read terminates 1 residue ahead of where the CDR3 ends, so the germline J gene completes it. The V gene is TRBV15, the J gene TRBJ2-7; 9 bases line up with TRBD2. The CDR3 consists of 14 residues. Germline V gene sequence: CDR1 SGHND, CDR2 FRSKSL. With V trimmed by 2 bases and J by 7 bases, 6 bases remained unmatched. CDR3 amino acids: CASSLSGGEREQYF. The DNA read from the CDR3 is TGTGCCAGCAGTTTATCTGGGGGGGAGAGGGAACAGTAC.

The table lists this clone with a few counts. The listed genes are named as in mouse. From the germline J gene comes the end of the CDR3, since the read stops 1 residue before it. V and J are TRBV16 and TRBJ2-4; maybe TRBD2 (7 bases). Germline-derived CDR1 and CDR2 are SGHSA and FRNQAP. V lost 5 bases and J lost 10, with 10 bases in between. CDR3 length: 11 residues. The sequenced CDR3 bases are TGTGCAAGCAGCCTGGGGGCCCCCTTGTAC. Translated, it gives CASSLGAPLY. The complete CDR3 protein is CASSLGAPLYF.

Points on this clone: Mouse gene names apply. Coverage ceases 1 residue before the CDR3 finishes, and the germline J gene fills in the end. The chain uses TRBV3 and TRBJ2-1; 11 nucleotides agree with TRBD2. CDR3 length: 15 residues. V was clipped by 5 bases and J by 1 base; unmatched bases: 1. In germline, CDR1 is SNHLY, CDR2 FYNGKV (reference sequence). CDR3 region: CASSGDWGNYAEQFF. The sequenced part of the CDR3 DNA is TGTGCCAGCAGCGGGGACTGGGGGAACTATGCTGAGCAGTTC. The full variable domain, with the rest looked up from reference TRBV3 and TRBJ2-1, is GPKVLQIPSHQIIDMGQMVTLNCDPVSNHLYFYWYKQILGQQMEFLVNFYNGKVMEKSKLFKDQFSVERPDGSYFTLKIQPTALEDSAVYFCASSGDWGNYAEQFFGPGTRLTVL.

This clone was seen just once. Gene labels here are mouse ones. The DNA read from the CDR3 is TGTGCAAGCAGACCGGGACTGGGGGGTGCAAACACCGGGCAGCTCTAC. Protein sequence: CASRPGLGGANTGQLY. In full, the CDR3 reads CASRPGLGGANTGQLYF. This chain uses TRBV16 with TRBJ2-2; 12 nucleotides align to TRBD2. The DNA ends 1 residue before the CDR3 does, and the rest of the CDR3 is filled in from the germline J gene. Germline CDR1 SGHSA, CDR2 FRNQAP. J gave up 0 bases and V 6 bases, and 5 bases lay outside the gene matches. The CDR3 consists of 17 residues.